This is a list of T cell receptor beta chains from one sample in a study of T cell changes during pregnancy in multiple sclerosis. Produced via immunoSEQ multiplex PCR; TCRdb's table is partial and in-frame only. The sample records about 3,500 clones, more than 75% being singletons. The sample consisted of CD8+ T cells from peripheral blood mononuclear cells, taken in the first trimester of pregnancy. The receptor source for this set is a female donor in good health, enrolled as a control in a pregnancy study. The CDR3 runs from the conserved cysteine through the conserved F or W. D genes are given only for firm matches. The listing skips clone size in some rows; elsewhere it reads once, few, many or a size class.

D: .; J: TRBJ1-1; size: .; V: TRBV30; DNA: TGTGCCTGGAGTGCAGGGGTGGTGAACACTGAAGCTTTCTTT; CDR3: CAWSAGVVNTEAFF
D: TRBD2; J: TRBJ2-2; size: once; V: TRBV5-1; DNA: TGCGCCAGCAGAGGGACTAGCGGGGCCTACACCGGGGAGCTGTTTTTT; CDR3: CASRGTSGAYTGELFF
D: TRBD1; J: TRBJ1-6; size: .; V: TRBV6-7; DNA: TGTGCCAGCAGTTACGGGACAGGAGATGATTCACCCCTCCACTTT; CDR3: CASSYGTGDDSPLHF
D: TRBD2; J: TRBJ2-3; size: .; V: TRBV5-1; DNA: TGCGCCAGCAGCCCGGTCAAGCGGGACACAGATACGCAGTATTTT; CDR3: CASSPVKRDTDTQYF
D: .; J: TRBJ2-3; size: .; V: TRBV13; DNA: TGTGCCAGCAGCTTAGAAAATACGGGGGCCAGGGGGGATACGCAGTATTTT; CDR3: CASSLENTGARGDTQYF
D: TRBD2; J: TRBJ2-5; size: .; V: TRBV30; DNA: TGTGCCTGGAGTATCGGGGGGGAGACCCAGTACTTC; CDR3: CAWSIGGETQYF
D: .; J: TRBJ1-1; size: .; V: TRBV7-6; DNA: TGTGCCAGCAGTCACGCAGGGGCCACTGAAGCTTTCTTT; CDR3: CASSHAGATEAFF
D: .; J: TRBJ1-1; size: once; V: TRBV19; DNA: TGTGCCAGTAGTGGTCGGACACGCGGCACTGAAGCTTTCTTT; CDR3: CASSGRTRGTEAFF
D: .; J: TRBJ2-7; size: .; V: TRBV27; DNA: TGTGCCAGCAGTGGGCAGGGATACGAGCAGTACTTC; CDR3: CASSGQGYEQYF
D: TRBD1; J: TRBJ2-5; size: .; V: TRBV9; DNA: TGTGCCAGCAGCGTATCCGGGACAGGACGGGAGACCCAGTACTTC; CDR3: CASSVSGTGRETQYF
D: TRBD2; J: TRBJ2-3; size: once; V: TRBV5-8; DNA: TGTGCCATACCTAGCGGTCGCACAGATACGCAGTATTTT; CDR3: CAIPSGRTDTQYF
D: TRBD1; J: TRBJ1-1; size: few; V: TRBV5-4; DNA: TGTGCCAGCAGCGGCGGGACAGCGAACACTGAAGCTTTCTTT; CDR3: CASSGGTANTEAFF
D: .; J: TRBJ1-1; size: .; V: TRBV10-3; DNA: TGTGCCATCAGCCAGGGGAGTGTGACTGAAGCTTTCTTT; CDR3: CAISQGSVTEAFF
D: .; J: TRBJ2-7; size: .; V: TRBV19; DNA: TGTGCCAGTAGTATAGGGCGGAGCTCCTACGAGCAGTACTTC; CDR3: CASSIGRSSYEQYF
D: TRBD2; J: TRBJ2-7; size: .; V: TRBV11-3; DNA: TGTGCCAGCAGCTTATGGGCGGGGGGAACCTACGAGCAGTACTTC; CDR3: CASSLWAGGTYEQYF
D: .; J: TRBJ2-3; size: .; V: TRBV5-1; DNA: TGCGCCAGCAGCACCGGTCGGGCAGATACGCAGTATTTT; CDR3: CASSTGRADTQYF
D: .; J: TRBJ2-1; size: .; V: TRBV19; DNA: TGTGCCAGTAGTATGAAGAGGGTTGATCATGAGCAGTTCTTC; CDR3: CASSMKRVDHEQFF
D: TRBD2; J: TRBJ2-3; size: .; V: TRBV14; DNA: TGTGCCAGCAGCTTCGCGGGGGGCACAGATACGCAGTATTTT; CDR3: CASSFAGGTDTQYF
D: TRBD2; J: TRBJ2-2; size: .; V: TRBV7-2; DNA: TGTGCCAGCAGCTTAAATGTGGGTGCGGGGGGCATTGGGGAGCTGTTTTTT; CDR3: CASSLNVGAGGIGELFF
D: .; J: TRBJ2-5; size: .; V: TRBV7-9; DNA: TGTGCCAGCAGCGGCTTAGTAGCGCAGGACCAAGAGACCCAGTACTTC; CDR3: CASSGLVAQDQETQYF
D: .; J: TRBJ2-7; size: once; V: TRBV27; DNA: TGTGCCAGCAGTTACGGGGGAAGGGGGCCCTACGAGCAGTACTTC; CDR3: CASSYGGRGPYEQYF
D: TRBD1; J: TRBJ2-7; size: .; V: TRBV29-1; DNA: TGCAGCGGCAGGGACAGCCACTACGAGCAGTACTTC; CDR3: CSGRDSHYEQYF
D: .; J: TRBJ1-5; size: .; V: TRBV4-1; DNA: TGCGCCAGCAGCCTAAACCCTAGTCCCCCAGGGGCCTCGGGCAATCAGCCCCAGCATTTT; CDR3: CASSLNPSPPGASGNQPQHF
D: TRBD2; J: TRBJ2-7; size: .; V: TRBV19; DNA: TGTGCCAGTAGTATAGCCCCCCAGGGAGGACTAGCGGGAGGTAAACCCAACGAGCAGTACTTC; CDR3: CASSIAPQGGLAGGKPNEQYF
D: TRBD2; J: TRBJ2-1; size: .; V: TRBV19; DNA: TGTGCCAGTAGTAGGTATAGCGGGAGTGTTGATGAGCAGTTCTTC; CDR3: CASSRYSGSVDEQFF
D: TRBD1; J: TRBJ2-5; size: .; V: TRBV11-1; DNA: TGTGCCAGCAGCCCGGGACAGGGGGCGGAAGAGACCCAGTACTTC; CDR3: CASSPGQGAEETQYF
D: TRBD2; J: TRBJ2-1; size: .; V: TRBV19; DNA: TGTGCCAGTAGTATACTAGCGGGGGGCAGCTCCTACAATGAGCAGTTCTTC; CDR3: CASSILAGGSSYNEQFF
D: .; J: TRBJ1-5; size: .; V: TRBV19; DNA: TGTGCCAGTAGTATCTGGGACACTAGCAATCAGCCCCAGCATTTT; CDR3: CASSIWDTSNQPQHF
D: .; J: TRBJ2-2; size: .; V: TRBV19; DNA: TGTGCCATCCAGACGGGTGGAACCGGGGAGCTGTTTTTT; CDR3: CAIQTGGTGELFF
D: TRBD1; J: TRBJ1-5; size: .; V: TRBV15; DNA: TGTGCCACCAGCAGAGTATGGGCAGGGGGCGGGTTTGATCAGCCCCAGCATTTT; CDR3: CATSRVWAGGGFDQPQHF